This T cell receptor beta chain appears in the sequencing data of a study of regulatory T cells in long-lasting Graves disease. The sample's time point: newly diagnosed GD, antithyroid drugs for less than 3 months. The TCR library was made from RNA extracted from PBMCs. Study-level results: Persistent disease favored TRBV28, TRBJ1-2 and TRBJ2-5.

V trimming: 5 bases; J trimming: 5 bases; junction bases outside the gene matches: 8. The CDR3 is 14 residues long. Germline CDR1 is SGHVS and CDR2 is FNYEAQ. This clonotype showed up just a few times. Its matching antigen is unknown. Relying on iRepertoire HTBI primers and Arm-PCR of CDR3 regions, the team built TCR beta libraries. TCRdb re-analysed the multiplex PCR reads in MiXCR, keeping a single row per CDR3 protein. This sample has hundreds of thousands of distinct CDR3 sequences, with approximately 12% found just once. These same data were also listed under a study on T cells in Graves' hyperthyroidism and ophthalmopathy.

The genes are TRBV7-6 and TRBJ2-5; 7 bases map to TRBD1. Here the sequenced sample was peripheral blood mononuclear cells (PBMCs), taken at new diagnosis, from a patient treated with antithyroid drugs. This TCR was recovered from a man aged 25 to 45 with Graves disease. The CDR3 loop reads CASSTTPDRETQYF. CDR3 DNA sequence: TGTGCCAGCAGCACGACCCCGGACAGGGAGACCCAGTACTTC. Full variable domain (rest looked up from reference TRBV7-6 and TRBJ2-5): GAGVSQSPRYKVTKRGQDVALRCDPISGHVSLYWYRQALGQGPEFLTYFNYEAQQDKSGLPNDRFSAERPEGSISTLTIQRTEQRDSAMYRCASSTTPDRETQYFGPGTRLLVL.